The clone carrying this TCR beta chain was found once. The antigen is undetermined. V gave up 1 base and J gave up 7 bases, with 8 bases separating them. Germline V gene sequence: CDR1 LGHNA, CDR2 YSLEER. CDR3 length equals 13 residues. Profiled with immunoSEQ multiplex PCR; TCRdb holds only in-frame clones, not every one. Here the sample spans some 170,000 clones, roughly 89% being singletons. The record originates from a study of T cell responses to AZD1222 COVID-19 vaccine. Broader study findings: Donors in the cohort were predominantly white British and more often female, and clonal diversity was possibly underestimated. Repertoires were obtained only post-peak T cell response. With two AZD1222 doses given, Spike-specific TCR breadth and depth both rose.

This sample comprised peripheral blood, obtained on day 0 of AZD1222 vaccination. This receptor was taken from an adult in good health. The chain employs TRBV4-3 and TRBJ1-5; no definite D call. CDR3 DNA sequence: TGCGCCAGCAGCCAAGGGGAGAGACAGCCCCAGCATTTT. Translating gives CASSQGERQPQHF.